The rows below give T cell receptor beta chains drawn from one sample of a study of OX40 agonist ivuxolimab in advanced cancers. Profiled with immunoSEQ multiplex PCR; TCRdb holds only in-frame clones, not every one. The data show 55,000 to 70,000 clones, with over 75% seen just once and about 2% held by the top ten. The sequencing used CD4+ or CD8+ T cells sorted from blood, collected in a trial of the OX40 agonist ivuxolimab. These receptors were taken from an adult with an advanced solid tumor such as melanoma, head and neck, liver or kidney cancer. The conserved cysteine and the conserved F or W are not part of the CDR3 here. Each record gives: V gene, CDR3 protein.

>TRBV6-6
ASSGPGQISGNTIY
>TRBV4-3
ASSQDWAGNTGELF
>TRBV5-1
ASNQGRTDTQY
>TRBV11-3
ASSSHGQVGYNEQF
>TRBV14
ASSQWTGWGNEQF
>TRBV2
ASIRDTAIYGYT
>TRBV6-1
ASRARQRREQPQH
>TRBV28
ASSPLDRDGKLF
>TRBV5-6
ASSLQLVGDIQY
>TRBV10-3
AISAGTGGRSEAF
>TRBV6-5
ASRVDTNSYNEQF
>TRBV7-2
ASSLSGGRDTQY
>TRBV4-1
ASSLLHGQGSYEQY
>TRBV2
ASTETRNTGELF
>TRBV14
ASSPTLMNTEAF
>TRBV29-1
SVEEGQGTGELF
>TRBV11-2
ASSLGTVADTQY
>TRBV7-3
ASSLDRGYTEAF
>TRBV19
ASRGQGRDTEAF
>TRBV28
ASSYLTPLVAGGYPPSEQF
>TRBV2
ASVRTLAKETQY
>TRBV5-1
ASSSGTTDTQY
>TRBV11-2
ASSLGLAGGEQF
>TRBV7-6
ASSLSENTEAF
>TRBV7-9
ASSFGTSQEKLF
>TRBV2
ASRRRTGGGDTQY
>TRBV11-2
ASSRLVNTNEQF
>TRBV4-1
ASSHGWVGQETQY
>TRBV19
ASSTRLDTGELF
>TRBV4-1
ASSQVPAQGLNYGYT
>TRBV30
AWRATKNYGYT
>TRBV15
ATRKAGSNEAF
>TRBV4-2
ASSLEGSNQPQH
>TRBV7-2
ASSLGGTGAYQETQY
>TRBV28
ASSLPAGGSLGYT
>TRBV6-1
ASRVNRGPQY
>TRBV2
ASTRTGYQETQY
>TRBV2
ASSEVGSTRPNNGYT
>TRBV30
AWNFRGPPV
>TRBV2
ASSGTIEQY
>TRBV5-1
ASSLATSYEQY
>TRBV11-2
ASSLVGTSGIEQF
>TRBV21-1
ASSNPGSGQY
>TRBV14
ASSPALRPNTEAF
>TRBV5-5
ASSEEVQNPEQY
>TRBV7-3
ASGFGGGPDTQY
>TRBV12-5
ASGPRGSSGGYT
>TRBV27
ASSSTGRTIRSGNTIY
>TRBV9
ASSVKTGATNTGELF
>TRBV15
ATRVGGGNTGELF
>TRBV4-1
ASSLQGVALGSGANVLT
>TRBV20-1
SATLTDTQY
>TRBV6-1
ASSEDIREGFTDTQY
>TRBV4-2
ASSQEGDRSKGQPQH